The sequence of this T cell receptor (beta chain) was determined in a study of blood T cell repertoires in COVID-19. Profiling relied on immunoSEQ multiplex PCR, and the TCRdb table lists in-frame clones only, not all of them. Of around 24,000 clones in the sample, roughly three quarters were seen once. This clonotype was sampled from a man of 80 years or more with active or convalescent COVID-19. Sample: peripheral blood.

This chain's CDR3 is CASSSRTVNTEAFF. The CDR3 DNA is TGTGCCAGCAGCTCAAGGACAGTGAACACTGAAGCTTTCTTT. The chain employs TRBV7-9 and TRBJ1-1; TRBD1 might be the D (6 bases). Between the trimmed V and J ends, which lost 4 bases and 0 bases, there was a span of 9 bases. CDR3 length: 14 amino acids. The germline V gene encodes CDR1 SEHNR and CDR2 FQNEAQ (reference sequence).